Below, one T cell receptor (beta chain) is given with its context. It lacks a known antigen. No much larger clone exists at a distance of one base, and base qualities are not known. The data were obtained in a study of blood T cell repertoires in COVID-19 (dated by TCRdb to between 2020 and 2021). For the wider study: The collaborator samples originated in the United States, Italy and Spain and spanned the acute and convalescent phases of COVID-19. The material from the prospective study consisted of cDNA or gDNA derived from T cells, B-cell-depleted T cells, or PBMCs. Deeply sampled blood TCRbeta repertoires from subjects exposed to, actively infected with, or recovered from COVID-19 were included in the dataset. The repertoires were released in a freely available public database meant as a resource for research on the immune response to SARS-CoV-2. Samples were obtained from the ongoing ImmuneRACE study (first 160 participants) and from about 1,300 subjects provided by 6 global collaborators. The sample metadata nearly always contained a de-identified subject ID, COVID-19 status, age in years and sex. Where available, HLA class I and class II types were obtained from metadata supplied by the sample provider rather than from assay-based typing.

What the work shows at the level of the full study, not this receptor alone: How much clinical and demographic metadata was included differed by source and by participant, and the metadata was provided uncurated.

Participants in the prospective study were enrolled through a virtual design, were aged about 18 to 90 years, and lived in 24 United States geographic areas. Cohort assignment in the prospective study relied on participant-reported clinical history from a screening survey and a study questionnaire. In the prospective study, mobile phlebotomists collected whole blood, serum and a nasopharyngeal or oropharyngeal swab from each participant. Prospective study participants could optionally give additional blood draws and questionnaires over a roughly two-month period. Blood samples from the prospective study were shipped frozen or at room temperature prior to DNA extraction. TCRbeta CDR3 regions were amplified from genomic DNA using the immunoSEQ Assay, a bias-controlled multiplex PCR. In the paper's pipeline: Within the assay, amplification of reference gene primers was used to estimate how many nucleated cells each sample contained. To quantify the absolute abundance of each unique TCRbeta CDR3 rearrangement, sequence reads were collapsed and filtered. For each sample, productive Simpson clonality was calculated as the square root of Simpson's diversity index across productive rearrangements. TCRdb retrieved this table from immuneACCESS and kept in-frame rearrangements only. Not all clones are present; in checked studies, unresolved V genes account for under half, and no reason is known for the remainder. V and J calls and clone size are given by that table; D and trimming were obtained from the DNA. Here the sample has fewer than 200,000 clones; about 90% occur a single time. Less than 1.5% of the sample is taken by the ten largest.

The receptor comes from a human donor with acute COVID-19. The donor label of this sample is uncertain. Sequenced sample: PBMCs or T cells enriched from blood (not recorded which).

The CDR3 in this case is CAWIPTGVMGNEQFF. The base sequence is TGTGCCTGGATCCCGACAGGGGTGATGGGAAATGAGCAGTTCTTC. Recombination connected TRBV30 to TRBJ2-1, with 8 junctional bases fitting TRBD1. In the germline V gene (reference sequence), CDR1 corresponds to GTSNPN and CDR2 to SVGIG. The CDR3 spans 15 residues, from the cysteine through the phenylalanine. Only the CDR3 DNA stays, 45 bases, in frame from base 1. V is pruned by 4 bases and J by 7 bases, leaving 12 bases of the junction without a gene match. Beyond the CDR3, the reference TRBV30 and TRBJ2-1 genes provide the residues; the full variable domain reads: SQTIHQWPATLVQPVGSPLSLECTVEGTSNPNLYWYRQAAGRGLQLLFYSVGIGQISSEVPQNLSASRPQDRQFILSSKKLLLSDSGFYLCAWIPTGVMGNEQFFGPGTRLTVL.